These 2 T cell receptor beta chains were all obtained from the same sample, sequenced in a study of vaccination and CD4 T cells after COVID-19. Once obtained from cultured CD4+ T cells, the DNA was sequenced using the Oncomine TCR Beta short-read assay. Each CDR3 protein gets one entry after TCRdb re-called the PCR reads with MiXCR. The sample holds roughly 9,800 distinct CDR3 sequences, around 27% seen once. Sample treatment: approximately 10-day PBMC culture with coronavirus spike peptide pools or control peptides (ViraFEST assay). These receptors' targets are unknown. The source was CD4+ T cells from blood, cultured in vitro, collected before SARS-CoV-2 vaccination. The receptor set was obtained from a human donor who received a COVID-19 vaccine.

The gene calls are TRBV5-1 and TRBJ1-2; D is perhaps TRBD1 (5 bases). There are 14 residues in the CDR3. Germline V lookup: CDR1 SGHRS, CDR2 YFSETQ. V was cut by 4 bases and J by 3 bases, with 13 bases left in between. The CDR3 DNA reads as TGCGCCAGCAGCCCCTTGGGGCAGGACTATGGCTACACCTTC. Amino acids: CASSPLGQDYGYTF.

J is TRBJ2-7 and V is TRBV27; D might be TRBD1 or TRBD2, each matching 6 bases. The CDR3 is made up of 15 amino acids. Trimming left V 1 base short and J 2 bases short, with 12 bases between. Germline values: CDR1 MNHEY, CDR2 SMNVEV (reference sequence). The CDR3 nucleotides are TGTGCCAGCAGTTTATTAGGGGGGCCCACCTACGAGCAGTACTTC. This sequence encodes CASSLLGGPTYEQYF.